Below, 30 T cell receptor beta chains from the same sample are listed, as sequenced in a study of T cell responses to AZD1222 COVID-19 vaccine. Method: immunoSEQ multiplex PCR; TCRdb's copy keeps in-frame clones and lacks some. Of about 120,000 clones detected, 80% to 90% appear once; the ten largest clones hold about 1.4%. The material was peripheral blood, obtained on day 0 of AZD1222 vaccination. Every receptor here comes from an adult in good health.

The chain links TRBV11-2 to TRBJ2-7; 7 bases match TRBD2. Germline V lookup: CDR1 SGHAT, CDR2 FQNNGV. Trimming removed 0 bases from V and 2 bases from J; junction bases left unmatched: 7. There are 16 residues in the CDR3. The chain's CDR3 is CASSLDVAGAPYEQYF. DNA for the CDR3: TGTGCCAGCAGCTTAGACGTAGCGGGTGCTCCCTACGAGCAGTACTTC.

The chain couples TRBV11-2 to TRBJ1-2; D call uncertain. This CDR3 has 14 residues. Germline assignment: CDR1 SGHAT and CDR2 FQNNGV. The ends were cut back, 0 bases at V and 4 bases at J, with 9 bases in the middle. DNA of the CDR3: TGTGCCAGCAGCTTAGAACGGCGTCTCTATGGCTACACCTTC. This translates into CASSLERRLYGYTF.

The chain uses TRBV6-2 or TRBV6-3 and TRBJ2-7, with 7 bases fitting TRBD2. Germline loops: CDR1 MNHEY, CDR2 SVGEGT. V lost 5 bases, J lost 4 bases, and 14 bases stayed unmatched. This CDR3 is built from 16 residues. As DNA, the CDR3 is TGTGCCAGCAGTCCCCCGACTAGCCGATACACTTACGAGCAGTACTTC. Residues: CASSPPTSRYTYEQYF.

This chain links TRBV21-1 with TRBJ1-1. TRBV21-1 is assigned pseudogene status. The CDR3 loop spans 16 amino acids. The CDR3 sequence: CASSKTPSSRGAEAFF. In nucleotides, the CDR3 is TGTGCCAGCAGCAAAACCCCCTCATCTAGGGGAGCTGAAGCTTTCTTT.

The rearrangement joins TRBV7-6 to TRBJ2-3, with D possibly being TRBD2 (6 bases). The CDR3 is 18 amino acids. Looked up from germline, CDR1 is SGHVS and CDR2 is FNYEAQ. V was cut by 0 bases and J by 2 bases, with 18 bases left in between. Here the CDR3 reads CASSLAAVGEASTDTQYF. In DNA, the CDR3 is TGTGCCAGCAGCTTAGCAGCGGTGGGGGAGGCTTCCACAGATACGCAGTATTTT.

This clone has a single count. The V and J genes are TRBV11-3 and TRBJ1-1; a weak D match, TRBD1 (6 bases). The CDR3 sequence is 13 residues long. Trimming stripped 4 bases from V and 8 bases from J, with 14 bases between. Germline V gives CDR1 SGHNT, CDR2 YENEEA. The CDR3 DNA reads as TGTGCCAGCAGCTCTTTCGGGGGGCCCGAAGCTTTCTTT. Its translation is CASSSFGGPEAFF.

This chain joins TRBV6-2 or TRBV6-3 and TRBJ1-4; D may be TRBD1 (5 bases). The germline CDR1 and CDR2 sequences are MNHEY and SVGEGT. This CDR3 contains 14 residues. Trimming cost V 6 bases and J 8 bases, with 16 bases left between them. CDR3 region: CASSPPGQGEKLFF. The DNA of the CDR3 is TGTGCCAGCAGCCCCCCCGGTCAGGGCGAAAAACTGTTTTTT.

This clone is a singleton in its sample. The genes are TRBV27 and TRBJ1-1; weak D call: TRBD1 (5 bases). The CDR3 totals 14 residues. Germline CDR1 is MNHEY and CDR2 is SMNVEV (reference sequence). V lost 2 bases and J 1 base, leaving 8 bases between the germline ends. The CDR3, as DNA: TGTGCCAGCAGTTTACTGGGGACGAACACTGAAGCTTTCTTT. Translating gives CASSLLGTNTEAFF.

The rearrangement links TRBV5-4 to TRBJ2-2; weak D call: TRBD1 (6 bases). Per germline, CDR1 SGHNT and CDR2 YYREEE (reference sequence). This CDR3 has 17 residues. Trimming shortened V by 0 bases and J by 7 bases, and 19 bases separated the two germline ends. The CDR3 DNA sequence: TGTGCCAGCAGCTTGGCCATGAGGATAGGGGGAATCGGGGAGCTGTTTTTT. Translation: CASSLAMRIGGIGELFF.

On this clone: The junction shows a germline mismatch at one end, possibly a read error. The chain uses TRBV7-7 and TRBJ1-1; D possibly corresponds to TRBD1 (5 bases). Germline CDR1 reads SSHAT; CDR2 reads FNYEAQ (reference sequence). The CDR3 extends over 13 amino acids. This CDR3 is CASSSTENTEAFF. DNA for the CDR3: TGTGCTAGCAGTTCGACAGAAAACACTGAAGCTTTCTTT.

The V and J genes are TRBV6-4 and TRBJ2-5; 8 nucleotides line up with TRBD2. J lost 4 bases, V lost 8 bases, and 6 bases had no gene match. The CDR3 is 13 residues long. CDR1 MRHNA and CDR2 SNTAGT come from the germline V gene. The CDR3 DNA follows: TGTGCCAGCCCCGGGGGGGCAAGAGAGACCCAGTACTTC. It specifies CASPGGARETQYF.

V and J are TRBV9 and TRBJ1-5, with unresolved D. Trimming stripped 0 bases from V and 2 bases from J, with 12 bases between. There are 16 residues in the CDR3. Germline V gene lookup returns CDR1 SGDLS and CDR2 YYNGEE. DNA of the CDR3: TGTGCCAGCAGCGTAGGGGCAGTACCTGGCAATCAGCCCCAGCATTTT. Its translation is CASSVGAVPGNQPQHF.

V gene TRBV2 combines with J gene TRBJ2-7; possible D gene TRBD1, 6 bases. This CDR3 comprises 12 residues. CDR1 is SNHLY, CDR2 FYNNEI, per germline. Trimming left V 7 bases short and J 1 base short, with 8 bases between. The CDR3 DNA follows: TGTGCCAGCAAGGACAGTTCCTACGAGCAGTACTTC. Translating gives CASKDSSYEQYF.

The chain couples TRBV25-1 to TRBJ2-7; 9 bases fit TRBD1. The CDR3 runs to 13 residues. After removal of 6 bases from V and 4 bases from J, the junction contained 4 bases not matched to a gene. Germline values: CDR1 MGHDK, CDR2 SYGVNS. The CDR3 DNA follows: TGTGCCAGCAGCCGGGACAGGGCATACGAGCAGTACTTC. It yields the protein CASSRDRAYEQYF.

The CDR3 sequence is CASSPPLGGYTF. The CDR3 DNA reads TGTGCCAGCTCACCACCCCTTGGGGGCTACACCTTC. The chain joins TRBV18 to TRBJ1-2; D remains ambiguous. The ends were cut back, 0 bases at V and 8 bases at J, with 7 bases in the middle. Germline assignment: CDR1 KGHSH and CDR2 LQKENI. The CDR3 has 12 residues.

The chain recombines TRBV15 with TRBJ2-7; D possibly corresponds to TRBD1 (6 bases). The ends were cut back, 0 bases at V and 1 base at J, with 10 bases in the middle. CDR3 length: 15 residues. Germline V gives CDR1 LNHNV, CDR2 YYDKDF (reference sequence). For the CDR3, the DNA is TGTGCCACCAGCAGAGATCCAGGACAGTCCTACGAGCAGTACTTC. Its protein product is CATSRDPGQSYEQYF.

J is TRBJ1-2 and V is TRBV6-6; a possible D gene is TRBD1 (5 bases). CDR1 and CDR2 from the germline V gene are MNHNY and SVGAGI (reference sequence). The CDR3 extends over 14 amino acids. Trimming left V 6 bases short and J 6 bases short, with 17 bases between. The CDR3 reads CASSPGPPVDGYTF. CDR3 nucleotide sequence: TGTGCCAGCAGCCCGGGACCCCCCGTTGATGGCTACACCTTC.

J is TRBJ2-1 and V is TRBV4-1; D may correspond to TRBD1 or TRBD2 (5 bases each). V was clipped by 0 bases and J by 6 bases, with 12 bases between them. The germline V gene has CDR1 MGHRA and CDR2 YSYEKL. This CDR3 has 15 amino acids. CDR3 sequence reads: CASSQENRGRNEQFF. The CDR3 bases are TGCGCCAGCAGCCAAGAGAATAGGGGACGCAATGAGCAGTTCTTC.

With regard to this clone: At one end, the junction sequence differs from germline, possibly due to a read error. The chain is built from TRBV6-1 and TRBJ2-3; tentatively, D is TRBD2 (6 bases). This CDR3 is built from 12 residues. Germline-derived CDR1 and CDR2 are MNHNS and SASEGT. CDR3 DNA sequence: TGTGCCAGCAGGGAAGGACTAAATACGCAGTATTTT. Protein product: CASREGLNTQYF.

J is TRBJ1-4 and V is TRBV7-2; D gene ambiguous. The CDR3 is 15 amino acids. Trimming removed 5 bases from V and 0 bases from J, with 10 bases in between. CDR1 and CDR2 from the germline V gene are SGHTA and FQGNSA. DNA for the CDR3: TGTGCCAGCAGCATCGCACCAACAACTAATGAAAAACTGTTTTTT. Its translation is CASSIAPTTNEKLFF.

This chain connects TRBV5-1 to TRBJ2-7; 9 nucleotides align to TRBD1. The V and J ends lost 4 bases and 6 bases, in that order; junction bases with no gene match: 8. The germline CDR1 and CDR2 sequences are SGHRS and YFSETQ. CDR3 length equals 14 residues. The CDR3 nucleotides read TGCGCCAGCAGCACGAGACAGGGGGAGATCGAGCAGTACTTC. Protein product: CASSTRQGEIEQYF.

The V call is TRBV4-2, the J call TRBJ2-1; TRBD2 matches 8 bases. This CDR3 is built from 17 residues. J lost 0 bases, V lost 1 base, and 5 bases had no gene match. Germline loops: CDR1 LGHNA, CDR2 YNFKEQ. CDR3 region: CASSQALAESSYNEQFF. As DNA, the CDR3 is TGTGCCAGCAGCCAAGCACTAGCGGAAAGCTCCTACAATGAGCAGTTCTTC.

This clone was detected a few times. The genes are TRBV9 and TRBJ1-6; 8 bases agree with TRBD1. This CDR3 contains 18 residues. Trimming took 4 bases from V and 0 from J; bases not matched to a gene: 9. CDR1 and CDR2 from the germline V gene are SGDLS and YYNGEE. CDR3 residues: CASSKRDRQSSYNSPLHF. The CDR3 nucleotides are TGTGCCAGCAGCAAACGGGACAGGCAGAGCTCCTATAATTCACCCCTCCACTTT.

The chain links TRBV12-3 or TRBV12-4 to TRBJ1-4; no clear D gene. This CDR3 region has 13 residues. V lost 2 bases to trimming and J lost 4 bases, with 5 bases between them. CDR3 sequence reads: CASSLSSNEKLFF. The CDR3, as DNA: TGTGCCAGCAGTTTATCTAGTAATGAAAAACTGTTTTTT.

V gene TRBV28 combines with J gene TRBJ2-7, with D maybe TRBD2 (6 bases). Germline V gene data show CDR1 as MDHEN and CDR2 as SYDVKM. This CDR3 is 14 amino acids long. Deletions cut 10 bases from V and 1 base from J, with 17 bases between. The CDR3 here is CATIQPGESYEQYF. The CDR3 DNA reads as TGTGCCACCATACAACCGGGAGAGTCCTACGAGCAGTACTTC.

This clone was detected only a few times. This sequence joins TRBV6-1 and TRBJ2-7, with D tentatively TRBD2 (6 bases). The length of the CDR3 is 14 residues. Germline V lookup: CDR1 MNHNS, CDR2 SASEGT. V lost 3 bases, J lost 3 bases, and 12 bases lay in between. This CDR3 is CASSEWLEGYEQYF. In nucleotides, the CDR3 is TGTGCCAGCAGTGAGTGGTTGGAGGGCTACGAGCAGTACTTC.

The chain is built from TRBV21-1 and TRBJ2-7. TRBV21-1 is deemed a pseudogene. CDR3 length: 15 amino acids. CDR3 loop: CASSNIRGRVYEQYF. The DNA of the CDR3 is TGTGCCAGCAGCAATATCAGGGGGAGGGTATACGAGCAGTACTTC.

This clone was recorded once. The rearrangement joins TRBV7-9 to TRBJ2-5; TRBD2 matches 13 bases. CDR1 is SEHNR, CDR2 FQNEAQ, per germline (reference sequence). The CDR3 loop spans 17 amino acids. With V trimmed by 0 bases and J by 2 bases, 3 bases remained unmatched. CDR3 nucleotide sequence: TGTGCCAGCAGCTTAGCGCGACTAGCGGGGGGACAAGAGACCCAGTACTTC. It is translated as CASSLARLAGGQETQYF.

This clone was detected once. The V call is TRBV7-8, the J call TRBJ1-5, with TRBD1 as a possible D gene (5 bases). CDR3 size: 15 residues. From germline, CDR1 is SGHVS and CDR2 FQNEAQ. V was clipped by 2 bases and J by 6 bases, with 14 bases between them. The CDR3 coding sequence is TGTGCCAGCAGCTTAAGCCGGACACTAAGTCAGCCCCAGCATTTT. It yields the protein CASSLSRTLSQPQHF.

Only one count was recorded for this clone. This sequence joins TRBV7-9 and TRBJ2-1; no definite D call. The CDR3 has 12 residues. V dropped 4 bases and J dropped 6 bases, with 7 bases sitting between them. Germline V gene lookup returns CDR1 SEHNR and CDR2 FQNEAQ (reference sequence). The CDR3 protein is CASSSLGNEQFF. CDR3 DNA: TGTGCCAGCAGCTCGTTGGGCAATGAGCAGTTCTTC.